The sequence of this T cell receptor (beta chain) was determined in a study of T cell changes during pregnancy in multiple sclerosis. As to this clone: The junction departs from the called germline gene at one end, perhaps through a read error.

The CDR3 consists of 12 residues. The germline gives CDR1 SNHLY, CDR2 FYNNEI. Using immunoSEQ multiplex PCR, the repertoire was profiled, and TCRdb retains in-frame clones only, with some absent. The profile covers 57,000 or so clones, with approximately 91% appearing a single time and 1.3% taken by the ten largest. Sample: peripheral blood, taken in the second trimester of pregnancy. The chain is built from TRBV2 and TRBJ2-7, with D tentatively TRBD1 or TRBD2 (6 bases each). The receptor's source is a female donor with multiple sclerosis, enrolled in a pregnancy study. The CDR3 here is CASIEQGGEQYF. CDR3 coding DNA: TGTGCCAGCATTGAACAGGGAGGCGAGCAGTACTTC. The full variable domain, with the rest looked up from reference TRBV2 and TRBJ2-7, is EPEVTQTPSHQVTQMGQEVILRCVPISNHLYFYWYRQILGQKVEFLVSFYNNEISEKSEIFDDQFSVERPDGSNFTLKIRSTKLEDSAMYFCASIEQGGEQYFGPGTRLTVT.